The TCR beta chain described here comes from a study of cytomegalovirus exposure and HLA in healthy donors. Study results and limitations: Three CMV-associated chains proved CMV antigen-specific in vitro.

Vbeta (60) and Jbeta (13) primers were used in the PCR. Generated by immunoSEQ multiplex PCR, the TCRdb table keeps only in-frame clones and is missing some. The repertoire holds hundreds of thousands of clones, with about 75% as singletons. Nominally healthy donors were sampled, though unrecorded immune exposures were likely. In germline, CDR1 is SGHTA, CDR2 FQGNSA. There are 14 residues in the CDR3. V was cut by 4 bases and J by 7 bases, with 16 bases left in between. Details on this clone: Its antigen is unknown.

This receptor was obtained from a male donor in good health and CMV-seronegative. Sequences were obtained from PBMCs. The chain links TRBV7-2 to TRBJ1-1; D is perhaps TRBD1 (5 bases). The CDR3 DNA is TGTGCCAGCAGCTCGCTCGACAGAACTTATGAAGCTTTCTTT. Its translation: CASSSLDRTYEAFF. The variable domain in full, completed from reference TRBV7-2 and TRBJ1-1, reads GAGVSQSPSNKVTEKGKDVELRCDPISGHTALYWYRQSLGQGLEFLIYFQGNSAPDKSGLPSDRFSAERTGGSVSTLTIQRTQQEDSAVYLCASSSLDRTYEAFFGQGTRLTVV.